These 2 T cell receptor beta chains originate from one sample sequenced in a study of CD8 T cells in ankylosing spondylitis. TCRdb re-analysed the 5' RACE reads in MiXCR, keeping a single row per CDR3 protein. The data contain approximately 260,000 distinct CDR3 sequences, roughly 8.6% of them singletons. Specimen: blood, either unsorted or a sorted T cell fraction (not recorded which). Receptor source: a male donor with ankylosing spondylitis or in good health (not recorded which).

This clonotype was detected many times. This chain connects TRBV4-3 to TRBJ2-7; D ambiguous. Germline-derived CDR1 and CDR2 are LGHNA and YSLEER. The length of the CDR3 is 14 residues. The ends were cut back, 1 base at V and 0 bases at J, with 7 bases in the middle. The DNA for the CDR3 is TGCGCCAGCAGCCAAGTGTATAGCTCCTACGAGCAGTACTTC. Amino acids: CASSQVYSSYEQYF.

This clonotype was counted many times. The rearrangement uses TRBV10-2 and TRBJ1-1; D unclear. Trimming took off 6 bases at V and 1 base at J, with 9 bases between the two ends. The germline V gene has CDR1 WSHSY and CDR2 SAAADI. The CDR3 length is 13 residues. CDR3 in DNA: TGCGCCAGCAGCCGATGGGGGAACACTGAAGCTTTCTTT. It translates to CASSRWGNTEAFF.